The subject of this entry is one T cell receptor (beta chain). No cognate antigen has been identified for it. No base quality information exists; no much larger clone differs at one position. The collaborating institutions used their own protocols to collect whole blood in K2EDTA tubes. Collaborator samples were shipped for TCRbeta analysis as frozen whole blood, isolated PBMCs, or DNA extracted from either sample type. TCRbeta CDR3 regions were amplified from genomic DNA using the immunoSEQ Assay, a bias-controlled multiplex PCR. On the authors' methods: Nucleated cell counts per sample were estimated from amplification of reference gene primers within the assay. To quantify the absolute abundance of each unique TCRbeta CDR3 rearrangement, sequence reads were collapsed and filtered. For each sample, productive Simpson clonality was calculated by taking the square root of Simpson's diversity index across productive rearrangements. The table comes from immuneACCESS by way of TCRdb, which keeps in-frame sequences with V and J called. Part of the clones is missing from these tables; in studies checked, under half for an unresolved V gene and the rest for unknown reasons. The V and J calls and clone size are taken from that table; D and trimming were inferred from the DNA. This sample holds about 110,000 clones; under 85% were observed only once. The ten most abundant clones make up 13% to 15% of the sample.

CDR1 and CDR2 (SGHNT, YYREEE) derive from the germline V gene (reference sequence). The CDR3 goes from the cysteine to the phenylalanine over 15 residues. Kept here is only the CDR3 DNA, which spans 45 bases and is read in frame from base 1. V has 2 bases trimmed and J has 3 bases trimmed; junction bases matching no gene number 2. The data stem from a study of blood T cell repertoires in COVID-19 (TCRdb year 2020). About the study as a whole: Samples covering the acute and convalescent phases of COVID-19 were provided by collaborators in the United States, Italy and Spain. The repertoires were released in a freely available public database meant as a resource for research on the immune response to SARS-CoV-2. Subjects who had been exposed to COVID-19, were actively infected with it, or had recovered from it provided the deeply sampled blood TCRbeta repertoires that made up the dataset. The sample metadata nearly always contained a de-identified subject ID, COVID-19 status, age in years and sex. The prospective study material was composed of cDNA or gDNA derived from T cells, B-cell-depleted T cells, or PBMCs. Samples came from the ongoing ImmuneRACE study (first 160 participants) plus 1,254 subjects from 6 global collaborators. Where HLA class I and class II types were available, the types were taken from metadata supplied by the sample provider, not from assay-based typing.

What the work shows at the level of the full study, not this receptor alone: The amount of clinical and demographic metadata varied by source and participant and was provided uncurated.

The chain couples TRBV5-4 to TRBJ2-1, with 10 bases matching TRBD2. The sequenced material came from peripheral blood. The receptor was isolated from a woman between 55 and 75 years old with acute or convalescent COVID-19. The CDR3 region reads CASSFGLADYNEQFF. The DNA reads TGTGCCAGCAGCTTCGGACTAGCGGACTACAATGAGCAGTTCTTC.